This T cell receptor (beta chain) was recovered during a study of vaccination and CD4 T cells after COVID-19. Study results and limitations: Within the convalescent patients, a median about 89% of the SARS-CoV-2-reactive clones were ones that appeared only post-vaccination.

From germline, CDR1 is KGHSH and CDR2 LQKENI. Germline trimming cut 4 bases from V and 3 bases from J; bases unmatched to any gene: 9. This CDR3 has 16 amino acids. The Oncomine TCR Beta short-read assay was applied to DNA of cultured CD4+ T cells. Cultures of CD4+ T cells served as the source for extracting genomic DNA. TCRdb itself ran the PCR reads through MiXCR, one entry per CDR3 protein. The sample has approximately 13,000 distinct CDR3 sequences, roughly 29% seen once. The sample holds a few counts of this clonotype. What it recognizes is unknown. Treatment here: approximately 10-day PBMC culture with coronavirus spike peptide pools or control peptides (ViraFEST assay). Following expansion of antigen-specific T cells with peptide pools, ViraFEST then sequenced TCRs.

This chain links TRBV18 with TRBJ1-2; 9 nucleotides agree with TRBD1. The receptor was isolated from a human donor who received a COVID-19 vaccine. This specimen consisted of CD4+ T cells from blood, cultured in vitro, obtained before SARS-CoV-2 vaccination. CDR3 DNA sequence: TGTGCCAGCTCACTTACGGGACAGGGAACCCACTATGGCTACACCTTC. Its protein product is CASSLTGQGTHYGYTF. Based on the CDR3 plus reference TRBV18 and TRBJ1-2, the full variable domain is NAGVMQNPRHLVRRRGQEARLRCSPMKGHSHVYWYRQLPEEGLKFMVYLQKENIIDESGMPKERFSAEFPKEGPSILRIQQVVRGDSAAYFCASSLTGQGTHYGYTFGSGTRLTVV.